Presented here are 2 T cell receptor beta chains from one specimen sequenced in a study of Graves' ophthalmopathy and Graves' hyperthyroidism. Scientists amplified the TCR beta CDR3 regions from RNA transcripts. Investigators did first-round RT-PCR with HTBI primers, then second-round multiplex PCR. TCRdb passed the multiplex PCR reads through MiXCR, listing each CDR3 protein once. The sample lists about 500,000 distinct CDR3 sequences; 39% were seen once. Material: peripheral blood or thyroid tissue (not recorded which). These receptors were collected from an adult man with Graves' hyperthyroidism.

This chain joins TRBV12-3 or TRBV12-4 and TRBJ1-1; 7 positions agree with TRBD1. This CDR3 spans 17 amino acids. V trimming: 3 bases; J trimming: 0 bases; junction bases outside the gene matches: 10. For the CDR3, the DNA is TGTGCCAGCAGTTTTGTGCCTAGGGGGCGAATGAACACTGAAGCTTTCTTT. Translation: CASSFVPRGRMNTEAFF.

The chain has TRBV10-3 and TRBJ2-7; TRBD2 matches 7 bases. The DNA end favors TRBJ2-1, so the J call may be wrong. Germline V lookup: CDR1 ENHRY, CDR2 SYGVKD. The CDR3 has 12 amino acids. The CDR3 spells CAISEGRGEQFF. The CDR3 DNA is TGTGCCATCAGTGAGGGGCGGGGGGAGCAGTTCTTC.